This TCR beta chain comes out of a study of T cell responses to AZD1222 COVID-19 vaccine. The CDR3 is 15 amino acids. CDR1 and CDR2 from the germline V gene are SEHNR and FQNEAQ (reference sequence). V shed 5 bases, J shed 7 bases, and the junction held 10 bases outside the gene matches. Profiled with immunoSEQ multiplex PCR; TCRdb holds only in-frame clones, not every one. The top ten clones hold roughly 2.3% of a sample with roughly 120,000 clones, 75% to 90% of them seen once. The clonotype was recovered from an adult in good health. This chain uses TRBV7-9 with TRBJ2-1, with 8 bases fitting TRBD2. Material: peripheral blood, obtained on day 0 of AZD1222 vaccination. CDR3 sequence: CASSPPGGPHNEQFF. The CDR3 bases are TGTGCCAGCAGCCCCCCGGGAGGGCCTCATAATGAGCAGTTCTTC. Variable domain in full (rest from reference TRBV7-9 and TRBJ2-1): DTGVSQNPRHKITKRGQNVTFRCDPISEHNRLYWYRQTLGQGPEFLTYFQNEAQLEKSRLLSDRFSAERPKGSFSTLEIQRTEQGDSAMYLCASSPPGGPHNEQFFGPGTRLTVL.